One sample yielded the 19 T cell receptor beta chains listed below, sequenced in a study of cytomegalovirus exposure and HLA in healthy donors. PCR primers comprised 60 Vbeta and 13 Jbeta primers. Clones were sequenced by immunoSEQ multiplex PCR, and TCRdb holds only the in-frame ones, with some missing. This table holds approximately 92,000 clones, 81% found once. The sequenced sample was PBMCs. All receptors derive from a woman aged 70-85 years in good health and CMV-seropositive.

This chain connects TRBV27 to TRBJ2-1; 12 nucleotides line up with TRBD2. Germline V CDR1 and CDR2: MNHEY, SMNVEV (reference sequence). J gave up 5 bases and V 6 bases, and 5 bases lay outside the gene matches. This CDR3 contains 15 residues. The CDR3 nucleotides are TGTGCCAGCAGGAGACTAGCGGGGGTGAACAATGAGCAGTTCTTC. This gives the protein CASRRLAGVNNEQFF.

The chain joins TRBV4-2 to TRBJ1-2; D gene unclear. The V gene lost 0 bases and the J gene lost 7 bases, with 18 bases spanning the gap. Germline loops: CDR1 LGHNA, CDR2 YNFKEQ. The length of the CDR3 is 16 residues. The CDR3 bases are TGTGCCAGCAGCCAAGAAGCGGTCGGGGAGGGAAGTGGCTACACCTTC. Its protein is CASSQEAVGEGSGYTF.

The V and J genes are TRBV6-1 and TRBJ1-5; the D is unclear. The CDR3 has 13 amino acids. V lost 5 bases and J lost 4, with 9 bases in between. Germline V gene data show CDR1 as MNHNS and CDR2 as SASEGT. CDR3 sequence (DNA): TGTGCCAGCAGTACCACAATTAATCAGCCCCAGCATTTT. Translating it yields CASSTTINQPQHF.

This chain connects TRBV2 to TRBJ2-5; TRBD1 might be the D (7 bases). Trimming took 7 bases from V and 2 from J, leaving 20 bases between them. Germline V gives CDR1 SNHLY, CDR2 FYNNEI. The CDR3 sequence is 16 residues long. As DNA, the CDR3 is TGTGCCAGCACCCGGAGGGGGCGGGAAACACAAGAGACCCAGTACTTC. Protein product: CASTRRGRETQETQYF.

The chain couples TRBV21-1 to TRBJ2-6; the table calls TRBD1, which could not be checked here. TRBV21-1 is a listed pseudogene. CDR3 length: 19 amino acids. In DNA form, the CDR3 reads TGTGCCAGCAGCTCAACGCCGAGACAGGGCCTCTCTGGGGCCAACGTCCTGACTTTC. The encoded protein is CASSSTPRQGLSGANVLTF.

The V and J genes are TRBV6-1 and TRBJ1-1; 10 nucleotides agree with TRBD1. Germline CDR1 is MNHNS and CDR2 is SASEGT. This CDR3 is built from 14 residues. V lost 4 bases and J lost 4; bases outside the gene matches: 3. The CDR3 is CASSGQGAGTEAFF. The CDR3 region has the DNA TGTGCCAGCAGTGGACAGGGGGCGGGCACTGAAGCTTTCTTT.

The CDR3 region is CASSLGTSGRAENIQYF. CDR3 in DNA: TGTGCCAGCAGCTTAGGGACTAGCGGGAGGGCCGAAAACATTCAGTACTTC. This rearrangement joins TRBV7-2 to TRBJ2-4; 15 bases map to TRBD2. V was pared by 1 base and J by 5 bases, with 3 bases of the junction left unmatched. Germline CDR1 SGHTA, CDR2 FQGNSA. The CDR3 length is 17 residues.

CDR3 loop: CASSLSTGASYEQYF. The CDR3, as DNA: TGTGCCAGCAGTTTGAGCACAGGGGCCAGCTACGAGCAGTACTTC. This sequence joins TRBV27 and TRBJ2-7; 7 bases fit TRBD1. CDR3 length: 15 amino acids. V lost 3 bases, J lost 3 bases, and 8 bases stayed unmatched. Germline CDR1 reads MNHEY; CDR2 reads SMNVEV (reference sequence).

This chain links TRBV27 with TRBJ2-7, with 9 bases lining up with TRBD2. The CDR3 has 16 residues. Trimming cost V 3 bases and J 0 bases; bases outside gene matches: 6. Germline values: CDR1 MNHEY, CDR2 SMNVEV (reference sequence). The CDR3 DNA follows: TGTGCCAGCAGTTTTTCTAGCGGGATGAGCTCCTACGAGCAGTACTTC. Residues: CASSFSSGMSSYEQYF.

With respect to this clone: One end of the junction varies from germline; a read error may be responsible. The identical CDR3 is also encoded by other nucleotide sequences in the sample. The J gene is TRBJ2-7, the V gene TRBV30; perhaps TRBD1 as D (5 bases). The CDR3 has 16 amino acids. Germline V gene data show CDR1 as GTSNPN and CDR2 as SVGIG (reference sequence). CDR3: CAWSVRRGQFAYEQYF. CDR3 DNA sequence: TGCGCCTGGAGTGTACGTAGGGGTCAATTTGCCTACGAGCAGTACTTC.

The V and J genes are TRBV6-5 and TRBJ1-2, with D maybe TRBD1 (5 bases). The germline V gene encodes CDR1 MNHEY and CDR2 SVGAGI. This CDR3 has 14 residues. Trimming took off 5 bases at V and 4 bases at J, with 14 bases between the two ends. CDR3 amino acids: CASSPTRQPYGYTF. DNA for the CDR3: TGTGCCAGCAGTCCCACCCGACAGCCCTATGGCTACACCTTC.

The chain recombines TRBV15 with TRBJ1-1; D possibly corresponds to TRBD1 (5 bases). The CDR3 is 12 amino acids. Germline assignment: CDR1 LNHNV and CDR2 YYDKDF (reference sequence). V was clipped by 5 bases and J by 4 bases, with 8 bases between them. CDR3 residues: CATSGGGTEAFF. CDR3 in DNA: TGTGCCACCAGCGGGGGGGGCACTGAAGCTTTCTTT.

The chain uses TRBV5-4 and TRBJ1-6; D uncertain. The CDR3 runs to 14 residues. Germline CDR1 is SGHNT and CDR2 is YYREEE (reference sequence). The V end lost 0 bases, the J end lost 10 bases, and 11 bases lay between the germline ends. The CDR3 spells CASSLAQVMSPLHF. Written as DNA, the CDR3 is TGTGCCAGCAGCTTGGCTCAGGTTATGTCACCCCTCCACTTT.

This sequence joins TRBV9 and TRBJ1-1; 7 bases fit TRBD1. There are 15 residues in the CDR3. Germline trimming cut 3 bases from V and 1 base from J; bases unmatched to any gene: 6. CDR1 is SGDLS and CDR2 is YYNGEE in the germline V gene. The DNA for the CDR3 is TGTGCCAGCAGCGCCAAGGGGGCGCGGAACACTGAAGCTTTCTTT. Translated: CASSAKGARNTEAFF.

The chain links TRBV9 to TRBJ2-5; the match to TRBD2 covers 9 bases. CDR3 length: 14 amino acids. The V gene's germline CDR1 is SGDLS and CDR2 YYNGEE. The J segment lost 7 bases and the V segment lost 5 bases, leaving 9 bases of the junction unmatched. DNA of the CDR3: TGTGCCAGCAGTACGATAGCGGGAGACGCGACCCAGTACTTC. Amino acid sequence: CASSTIAGDATQYF.

The chain carries TRBV29-1 and TRBJ2-1; tentatively, D is TRBD1 (6 bases). Trimming stripped 4 bases from V and 3 bases from J, with 16 bases between. The CDR3 has 15 residues. Germline V gene lookup returns CDR1 SQVTM and CDR2 ANQGSEA. The chain's CDR3 is CSVGSLYRVYNEQFF. The CDR3 nucleotides read TGCAGCGTTGGCTCTCTGTACAGGGTCTACAATGAGCAGTTCTTC.

The V call is TRBV14, the J call TRBJ2-3; 10 nucleotides align to TRBD2. Germline V gene lookup returns CDR1 SGHDN and CDR2 FVKESK. This CDR3 contains 14 residues. V gave up 5 bases and J gave up 5 bases; unmatched junction bases: 4. CDR3 DNA sequence: TGTGCCAGCAGCAACCGACTAGCGGGAGATACGCAGTATTTT. This translates into CASSNRLAGDTQYF.

J is TRBJ1-1 and V is TRBV29-1, with D unclear. Between the trimmed V and J ends, which lost 1 base and 2 bases, there was a span of 11 bases. This CDR3 contains 14 residues. The germline V gene has CDR1 SQVTM and CDR2 ANQGSEA. CDR3 protein: CSVEGALINTEAFF. The CDR3 nucleotides read TGCAGCGTTGAAGGAGCACTTATAAACACTGAAGCTTTCTTT.

This chain links TRBV2 with TRBJ1-6, with unresolved D. From germline, CDR1 is SNHLY and CDR2 FYNNEI. With 6 bases removed from V and 7 bases from J, the gap between germline ends came to 13 bases. The CDR3 has 14 amino acids. DNA for the CDR3: TGTGCCAGCAGGGTTAGGACGGGGAATTCACCCCTCCACTTT. Protein sequence: CASRVRTGNSPLHF.